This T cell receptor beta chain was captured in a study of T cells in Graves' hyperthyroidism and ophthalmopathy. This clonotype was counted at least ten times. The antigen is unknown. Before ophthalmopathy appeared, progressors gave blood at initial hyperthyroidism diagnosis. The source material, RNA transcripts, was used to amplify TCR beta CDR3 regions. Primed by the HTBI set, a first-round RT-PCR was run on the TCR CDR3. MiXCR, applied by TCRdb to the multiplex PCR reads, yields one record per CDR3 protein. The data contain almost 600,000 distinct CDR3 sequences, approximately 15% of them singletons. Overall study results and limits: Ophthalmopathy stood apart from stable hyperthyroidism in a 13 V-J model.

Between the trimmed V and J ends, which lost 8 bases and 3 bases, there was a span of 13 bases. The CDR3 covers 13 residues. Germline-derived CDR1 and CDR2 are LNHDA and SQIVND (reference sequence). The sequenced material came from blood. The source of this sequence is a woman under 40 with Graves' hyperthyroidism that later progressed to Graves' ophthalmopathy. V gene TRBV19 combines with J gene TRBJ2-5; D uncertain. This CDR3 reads CASGYNLKETQYF. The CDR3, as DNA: TGTGCCAGTGGCTATAACCTAAAAGAGACCCAGTACTTC.